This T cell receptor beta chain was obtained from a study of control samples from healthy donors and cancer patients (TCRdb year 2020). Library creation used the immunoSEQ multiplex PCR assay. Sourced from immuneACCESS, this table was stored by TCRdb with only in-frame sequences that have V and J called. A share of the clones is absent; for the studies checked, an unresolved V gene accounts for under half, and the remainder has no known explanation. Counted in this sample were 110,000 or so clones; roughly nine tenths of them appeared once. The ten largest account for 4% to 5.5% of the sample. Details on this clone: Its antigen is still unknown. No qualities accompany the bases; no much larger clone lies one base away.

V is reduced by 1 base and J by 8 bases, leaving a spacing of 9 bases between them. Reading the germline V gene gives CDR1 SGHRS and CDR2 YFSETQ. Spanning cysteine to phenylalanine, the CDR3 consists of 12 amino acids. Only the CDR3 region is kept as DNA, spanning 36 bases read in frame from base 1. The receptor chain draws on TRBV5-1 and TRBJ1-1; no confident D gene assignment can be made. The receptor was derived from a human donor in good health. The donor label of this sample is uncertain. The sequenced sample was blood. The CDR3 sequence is CASSLPTEEAFF. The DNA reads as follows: TGCGCCAGCAGCTTGCCGACCGAAGAAGCTTTCTTT.